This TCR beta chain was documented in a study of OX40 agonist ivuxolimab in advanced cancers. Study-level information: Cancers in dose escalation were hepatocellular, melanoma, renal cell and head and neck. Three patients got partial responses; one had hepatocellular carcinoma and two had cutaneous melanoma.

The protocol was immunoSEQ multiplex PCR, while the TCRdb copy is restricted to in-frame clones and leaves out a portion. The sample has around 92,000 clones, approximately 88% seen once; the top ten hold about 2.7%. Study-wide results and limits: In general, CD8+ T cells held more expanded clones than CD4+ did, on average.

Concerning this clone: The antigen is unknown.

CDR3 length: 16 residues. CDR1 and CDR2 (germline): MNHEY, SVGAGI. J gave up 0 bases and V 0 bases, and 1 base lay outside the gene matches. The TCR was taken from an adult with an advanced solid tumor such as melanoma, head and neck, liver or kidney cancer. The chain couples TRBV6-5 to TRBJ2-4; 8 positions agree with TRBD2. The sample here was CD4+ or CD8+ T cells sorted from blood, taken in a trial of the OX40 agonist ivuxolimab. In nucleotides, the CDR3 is TGTGCCAGCAGTTACTCAGCGGGGGTAGCCAAAAACATTCAGTACTTC. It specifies CASSYSAGVAKNIQYF.